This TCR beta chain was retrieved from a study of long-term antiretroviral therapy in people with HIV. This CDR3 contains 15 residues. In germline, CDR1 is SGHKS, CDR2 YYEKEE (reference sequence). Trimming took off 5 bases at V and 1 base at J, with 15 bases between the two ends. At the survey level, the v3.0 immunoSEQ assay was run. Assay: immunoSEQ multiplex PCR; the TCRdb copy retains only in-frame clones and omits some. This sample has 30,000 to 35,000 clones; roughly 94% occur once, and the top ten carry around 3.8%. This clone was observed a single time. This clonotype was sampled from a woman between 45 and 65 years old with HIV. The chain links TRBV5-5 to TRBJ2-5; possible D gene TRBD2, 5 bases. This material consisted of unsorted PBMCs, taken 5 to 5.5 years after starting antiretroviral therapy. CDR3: CASSILGETQETQYF. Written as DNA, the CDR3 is TGTGCCAGCAGTATCCTCGGGGAGACCCAAGAGACCCAGTACTTC.